The next 2 T cell receptor beta chains were all read from a single sample in a study of blood T cell repertoires in COVID-19 (dated by TCRdb to 2020 to 2022). Library generation was performed with the immunoSEQ multiplex PCR assay. TCRdb re-hosts the immuneACCESS table, in-frame sequences only. Its copies lack some clones; in the studies checked, an unresolved V gene accounts for under half of them, and the cause for the rest is not known. This sample has approximately 300,000 clones in its table, and 70% to 90% of those were observed once. 0.7% to 1% of the sample rests with the top ten. Sequences were obtained from peripheral blood. The receptors stem from a human donor with COVID-19, enrolled during active disease. The donor label of this sample is uncertain.

The chain has TRBV5-6 and TRBJ1-5, with 8 bases lining up with TRBD1. Germline CDR1 and CDR2: SGHDT and YYEEEE. The CDR3 has 15 residues. V was pared by 3 bases and J by 4 bases, with 6 bases of the junction left unmatched. The CDR3 loop is CASSSSGGSNQPQHF. The CDR3 DNA is TGTGCCAGCAGCTCGTCAGGGGGCAGTAATCAGCCCCAGCATTTT.

The chain carries TRBV5-1 and TRBJ2-5, with D hard to call. This CDR3 is built from 12 residues. Trimming shortened V by 4 bases and J by 0 bases, and 4 bases separated the two germline ends. CDR1 and CDR2 (germline): SGHRS, YFSETQ. In DNA, the CDR3 is TGCGCCAGCAGCATCAACCAAGAGACCCAGTACTTC. Translation gives CASSINQETQYF.